The rows below give T cell receptor beta chains drawn from one sample of a study of a mutant IDH1 vaccine in newly diagnosed glioma. Produced via immunoSEQ multiplex PCR; TCRdb's table is partial and in-frame only. The sample includes tens of thousands of clones, approximately 87% seen only once; the top ten take 1.6%. Their cognate antigens are unknown. This specimen was PBMCs, taken from a glioma patient whose treatment included an IDH1 peptide vaccine. The receptors here all came from a middle-aged man with glioma. The CDR3 runs from the conserved cysteine through the conserved F or W. The order of the fields is V gene, D gene, J gene, clone size, CDR3 protein, CDR3 DNA. D genes are given only for firm matches. Clone size is stated in some rows and not others, as once, few, many or a class when expanded.

V gene: TRBV11-2; D gene: .; J gene: TRBJ2-5; clone size: .; CDR3 protein: CASRGKETQYF; CDR3 DNA: TGTGCCAGCAGAGGAAAAGAGACCCAGTACTTC
V gene: TRBV18; D gene: TRBD1; J gene: TRBJ1-2; clone size: .; CDR3 protein: CASSPLGGRYGYTF; CDR3 DNA: TGTGCCAGCTCACCCTTAGGGGGCCGCTATGGCTACACCTTC
V gene: TRBV14; D gene: .; J gene: TRBJ2-5; clone size: .; CDR3 protein: CASSQWLTQYF; CDR3 DNA: TGTGCCAGCAGCCAATGGTTGACCCAGTACTTC
V gene: TRBV5-1; D gene: TRBD1; J gene: TRBJ2-7; clone size: .; CDR3 protein: CASSLGGDRGYEQYF; CDR3 DNA: TGCGCCAGCAGCTTGGGTGGGGACAGGGGCTACGAGCAGTACTTC
V gene: TRBV5-6; D gene: TRBD2; J gene: TRBJ2-7; clone size: .; CDR3 protein: CASSLELAGAYEQYF; CDR3 DNA: TGTGCCAGCAGCTTGGAACTAGCGGGGGCCTACGAGCAGTACTTC
V gene: TRBV15; D gene: .; J gene: TRBJ2-5; clone size: .; CDR3 protein: CATSSPTGPQETQYF; CDR3 DNA: TGTGCCACCAGCAGCCCTACAGGCCCTCAAGAGACCCAGTACTTC
V gene: TRBV5-1; D gene: TRBD1; J gene: TRBJ2-3; clone size: .; CDR3 protein: CASSLVQGATDTQYF; CDR3 DNA: TGCGCCAGCAGCTTGGTTCAGGGGGCCACAGATACGCAGTATTTT
V gene: TRBV6-5; D gene: .; J gene: TRBJ2-7; clone size: .; CDR3 protein: CASSPWGEQYF; CDR3 DNA: TGTGCCAGCAGTCCATGGGGCGAGCAGTACTTC
V gene: TRBV7-2; D gene: TRBD1; J gene: TRBJ1-1; clone size: .; CDR3 protein: CASSPRLQGGLNTEAFF; CDR3 DNA: TGTGCCAGCAGCCCCCGCTTGCAGGGGGGACTGAACACTGAAGCTTTCTTT
V gene: TRBV6-5; D gene: .; J gene: TRBJ1-4; clone size: .; CDR3 protein: CASRHRQEKLFF; CDR3 DNA: TGTGCCAGCAGACATCGACAGGAAAAACTGTTTTTT
V gene: TRBV10-3; D gene: TRBD2; J gene: TRBJ2-1; clone size: few; CDR3 protein: CAISESPSGSSEQFF; CDR3 DNA: TGTGCCATCAGTGAGTCGCCTAGCGGGAGCAGTGAGCAGTTCTTC
V gene: TRBV28; D gene: TRBD2; J gene: TRBJ2-6; clone size: .; CDR3 protein: CASSRPRGLGGANVLTF; CDR3 DNA: TGTGCCAGCAGTCGCCCGAGGGGACTAGGTGGGGCCAACGTCCTGACTTTC
V gene: TRBV11-2; D gene: .; J gene: TRBJ2-7; clone size: .; CDR3 protein: CASSRYLEQYF; CDR3 DNA: TGTGCCAGCAGCCGGTATTTAGAGCAGTACTTC
V gene: TRBV29-1; D gene: TRBD2; J gene: TRBJ2-3; clone size: few; CDR3 protein: CSVVGGSTDTQYF; CDR3 DNA: TGCAGCGTTGTGGGGGGGAGCACAGATACGCAGTATTTT
V gene: TRBV29-1; D gene: .; J gene: TRBJ2-1; clone size: .; CDR3 protein: CSVASSEQFF; CDR3 DNA: TGCAGCGTTGCTTCGAGTGAGCAGTTCTTC
V gene: TRBV2; D gene: TRBD1; J gene: TRBJ2-7; clone size: .; CDR3 protein: CASRRGQGDGEQYF; CDR3 DNA: TGTGCCAGCCGCCGGGGACAGGGGGACGGGGAGCAGTACTTC
V gene: TRBV4-3; D gene: .; J gene: TRBJ1-4; clone size: .; CDR3 protein: CASSQRVPVEGTNEKLFF; CDR3 DNA: TGCGCCAGCAGCCAAAGGGTCCCCGTTGAAGGAACTAATGAAAAACTGTTTTTT
V gene: TRBV5-1; D gene: .; J gene: TRBJ1-2; clone size: .; CDR3 protein: CASSQGQTYGYTF; CDR3 DNA: TGCGCCAGCAGCCAAGGACAAACCTATGGCTACACCTTC
V gene: TRBV7-9; D gene: .; J gene: TRBJ2-3; clone size: .; CDR3 protein: CASSPTDTQYF; CDR3 DNA: TGTGCCAGCAGCCCCACAGATACGCAGTATTTT
V gene: TRBV27; D gene: TRBD2; J gene: TRBJ2-7; clone size: .; CDR3 protein: CASSPRASGLSYEQYF; CDR3 DNA: TGTGCCAGCAGTCCGAGAGCTAGCGGGTTATCCTACGAGCAGTACTTC
V gene: TRBV21-1; D gene: .; J gene: TRBJ2-7; clone size: .; CDR3 protein: CASITGLAGAESSYEQYF; CDR3 DNA: TGTGCCAGCATTACAGGACTAGCGGGCGCCGAGAGCTCCTACGAGCAGTACTTC
V gene: TRBV19; D gene: TRBD2; J gene: TRBJ2-3; clone size: .; CDR3 protein: CASSGWGGFTDTQYF; CDR3 DNA: TGTGCCAGTTCCGGGTGGGGGGGATTCACAGATACGCAGTATTTT
V gene: TRBV4-1; D gene: TRBD1; J gene: TRBJ1-4; clone size: .; CDR3 protein: CASRTGTDYEKLFF; CDR3 DNA: TGCGCCAGCAGAACCGGGACAGATTATGAAAAACTGTTTTTT
V gene: TRBV7-3; D gene: TRBD1; J gene: TRBJ1-1; clone size: once; CDR3 protein: CASSFGGGARAFF; CDR3 DNA: TGTGCCAGCAGCTTTGGAGGGGGCGCGAGAGCTTTCTTT
V gene: TRBV5-1; D gene: .; J gene: TRBJ2-1; clone size: .; CDR3 protein: CASSSPLAGMDEQFF; CDR3 DNA: TGCGCCAGCAGCTCACCCCTGGCGGGAATGGATGAGCAGTTCTTC
V gene: TRBV6-6; D gene: .; J gene: TRBJ2-7; clone size: .; CDR3 protein: CASSYYSSTYEQYF; CDR3 DNA: TGTGCCAGCAGTTACTACTCGTCTACCTACGAGCAGTACTTC
V gene: TRBV5-6; D gene: TRBD2; J gene: TRBJ2-1; clone size: .; CDR3 protein: CASSHAPKTSGRQKGEQFF; CDR3 DNA: TGTGCCAGCAGCCACGCCCCTAAGACTAGCGGGAGACAGAAGGGTGAGCAGTTCTTC